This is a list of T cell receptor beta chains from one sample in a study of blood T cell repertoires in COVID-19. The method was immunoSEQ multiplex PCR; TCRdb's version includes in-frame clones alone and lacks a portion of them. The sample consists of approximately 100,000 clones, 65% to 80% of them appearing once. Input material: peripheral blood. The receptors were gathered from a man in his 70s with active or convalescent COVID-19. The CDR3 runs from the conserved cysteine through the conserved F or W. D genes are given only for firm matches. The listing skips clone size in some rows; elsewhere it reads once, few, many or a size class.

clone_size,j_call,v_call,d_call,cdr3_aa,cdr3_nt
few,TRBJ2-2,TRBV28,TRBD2,CASSSTSGRDGGELFF,TGTGCCAGCAGTTCGACTAGCGGGAGAGATGGCGGGGAGCTGTTTTTT
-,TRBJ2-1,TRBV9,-,CASSPQGGPYNEQFF,TGTGCCAGCAGCCCCCAGGGGGGACCTTACAATGAGCAGTTCTTC
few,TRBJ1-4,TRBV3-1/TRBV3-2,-,CASSSGSEGKLFF,TGTGCCAGCAGCTCCGGGTCCGAGGGAAAACTGTTTTTT
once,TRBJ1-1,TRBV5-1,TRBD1,CASSLVVGTVDRGAEAFF,TGCGCCAGCAGCTTGGTAGTCGGGACAGTCGATCGAGGGGCTGAAGCTTTCTTT
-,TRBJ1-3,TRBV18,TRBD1,CASSPRAQGDGNTIYF,TGTGCCAGCTCACCACGGGCACAGGGGGACGGAAACACCATATATTTT
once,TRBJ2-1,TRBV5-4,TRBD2,CASGGGAGGRLGEQFF,TGTGCCAGCGGCGGAGGAGCGGGGGGCCGCCTAGGAGAACAGTTCTTC
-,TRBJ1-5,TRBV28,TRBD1,CASSSGQAFNQPQHF,TGTGCCAGCAGTTCCGGACAGGCCTTTAATCAGCCCCAGCATTTT
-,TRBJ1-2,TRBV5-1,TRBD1,CASSWDRGASGYTF,TGCGCCAGCAGCTGGGACAGGGGGGCATCTGGCTACACCTTC
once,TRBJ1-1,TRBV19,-,CASSINRANTEAFF,TGTGCCAGTAGTATTAACAGGGCGAACACTGAAGCTTTCTTT
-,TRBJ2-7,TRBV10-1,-,CASSSRGTGYEQYF,TGCGCCAGCTCCAGCCGGGGGACCGGCTACGAGCAGTACTTC
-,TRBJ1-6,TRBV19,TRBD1,CASTPTGDVYNSPLHF,TGTGCCAGTACCCCGACAGGGGATGTATATAATTCACCCCTCCACTTT
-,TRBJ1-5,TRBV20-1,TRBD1,CSASPGQGRRPQHF,TGCAGTGCTAGTCCTGGACAGGGACGAAGGCCCCAGCATTTT
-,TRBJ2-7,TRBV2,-,CASMVDTSYEQYF,TGTGCCAGCATGGTGGACACCTCCTACGAGCAGTACTTC
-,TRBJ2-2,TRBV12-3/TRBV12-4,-,CASSFSGELFF,TGTGCTAGCAGTTTCTCCGGGGAGCTGTTTTTT
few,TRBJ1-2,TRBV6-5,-,CASSRPDINYGYTF,TGTGCCAGCAGCCGACCTGACATAAACTATGGCTACACCTTC
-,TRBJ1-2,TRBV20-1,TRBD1,CSASGSGQGGRDYGYTF,TGCAGTGCTAGTGGTTCGGGACAGGGAGGAAGGGACTATGGCTACACCTTC
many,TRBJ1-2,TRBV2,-,CASSSGFDGYTF,TGTGCCAGCAGTTCAGGGTTCGATGGCTACACCTTC
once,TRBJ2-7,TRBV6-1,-,CASSDRTVSYEQYF,TGTGCCAGCAGTGATCGGACAGTGAGCTACGAGCAGTACTTC
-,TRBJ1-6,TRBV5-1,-,CASSVDSNSPLHF,TGCGCCAGCAGCGTCGACAGTAATTCACCCCTCCACTTT
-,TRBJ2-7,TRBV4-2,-,CASSQGEGASYEQYF,TGTGCCAGCAGCCAAGGTGAGGGAGCCAGCTACGAGCAGTACTTC
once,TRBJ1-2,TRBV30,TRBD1,CAWSMTGQGAYGYTF,TGTGCCTGGAGTATGACGGGACAGGGGGCCTATGGCTACACCTTC
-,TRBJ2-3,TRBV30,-,CAWAPRGATDTQYF,TGTGCCTGGGCCCCACGGGGGGCGACAGATACGCAGTATTTT
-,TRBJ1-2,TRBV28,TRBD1,CASSLTGPNYGYTF,TGTGCCAGCAGCCTGACAGGGCCTAACTATGGCTACACCTTC
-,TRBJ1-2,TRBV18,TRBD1,CASSPRQGEGYTF,TGTGCCAGCTCACCCCGACAGGGGGAAGGCTACACCTTC
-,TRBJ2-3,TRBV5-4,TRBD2,CASSLTSGGSTDTQYF,TGTGCCAGCAGCCTAACTAGCGGGGGGAGCACAGATACGCAGTATTTT
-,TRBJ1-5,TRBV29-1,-,CSVGGGNQPQHF,TGCAGCGTTGGGGGGGGGAATCAGCCCCAGCATTTT